This T cell receptor (beta chain) was recorded in a study of blood T cell repertoires in COVID-19. At the level of the study: The samples span acute and convalescent COVID-19 from the United States, Italy and Spain. From T cells, B-cell-depleted T cells, or PBMCs came the material, which was cDNA or gDNA.

From germline, CDR1 is SGHDT and CDR2 YYEEEE. This CDR3 has 15 amino acids. Trimming stripped 0 bases from V and 0 bases from J, with 7 bases between. In the original processing: Quantification of nucleated cells was approximated via reference gene primer amplification. Sequencing used immunoSEQ multiplex PCR; TCRdb keeps in-frame clones, though not all of them. That table furnishes V, J and clone size, whereas the DNA furnished D and trimming. Among about 140,000 clones listed, approximately 89% were seen once. With regard to this clone: The same CDR3 can be traced to other DNA sequences in this sample.

The material sequenced was peripheral blood. The source is a human donor in a cohort sampled during active COVID-19. This rearrangement joins TRBV5-6 to TRBJ1-5, with D unresolved. CDR3 in DNA: TGTGCCAGCAGCTTGGGGCCTTATAGCAATCAGCCCCAGCATTTT. It yields the protein CASSLGPYSNQPQHF.